These 25 T cell receptor beta chains share one sample of origin, sequenced in a study of cytomegalovirus exposure and HLA in healthy donors. PCR was performed using 60 Vbeta and 13 Jbeta primers. TCRdb keeps only in-frame clones here, not all; method: immunoSEQ multiplex PCR. The data contain approximately 160,000 clones, approximately 80% of them seen just once; the ten biggest clones take up around 4.8%. The sample comprised PBMCs. Receptor source: a young man in good health and CMV-seronegative.

The chain recombines TRBV5-1 with TRBJ2-3; the D gene is possibly TRBD2 (6 bases). CDR3 length: 13 residues. Germline CDR1 reads SGHRS; CDR2 reads YFSETQ. V dropped 4 bases and J dropped 7 bases, with 13 bases sitting between them. The CDR3 DNA sequence: TGCGCCAGCAGCCTATCGGGACTCCATACGCAGTATTTT. This sequence encodes CASSLSGLHTQYF.

This chain uses TRBV4-1 with TRBJ2-2, with 7 bases fitting TRBD1. V was clipped by 6 bases and J by 0 bases; unmatched bases: 7. This CDR3 is built from 16 residues. Germline CDR1 MGHRA, CDR2 YSYEKL. CDR3 protein: CASRIRQGPNTGELFF. DNA for the CDR3: TGCGCCAGCAGAATACGACAGGGCCCGAACACCGGGGAGCTGTTTTTT.

The genes are TRBV7-8 and TRBJ1-5; D ambiguous. There are 15 residues in the CDR3. V gave up 0 bases and J gave up 3 bases, with 9 bases separating them. Germline lookup yields CDR1 SGHVS and CDR2 FQNEAQ. The CDR3 here is CASSLALGVNQPQHF. Here the CDR3 DNA reads TGTGCCAGCAGCTTAGCGCTAGGAGTCAATCAGCCCCAGCATTTT.

V usage is TRBV9 and J usage is TRBJ1-2, with D possibly matching TRBD1 (5 bases). Looked up from germline, CDR1 is SGDLS and CDR2 is YYNGEE. The CDR3 is 15 amino acids. Trimming removed 0 bases from V and 1 base from J, with 10 bases in between. The CDR3 coding sequence is TGTGCCAGCAGCGTAGGCTTGGGGCGTAACTATGGCTACACCTTC. Translating it yields CASSVGLGRNYGYTF.

A word on this clone: This may stem from a read error, because a much larger clone lies one nucleotide away. V and J are TRBV5-1 and TRBJ2-1, with TRBD2 matching over 8 bases. This CDR3 spans 16 amino acids. CDR1 and CDR2 (germline): SGHRS, YFSETQ. With V trimmed by 4 bases and J by 6 bases, 12 bases remained unmatched. The CDR3 bases are TGCGCCAGCAGCCTCCTACCGGGACTAGTATCCAATGAGCAGTTCTTC. Translation gives CASSLLPGLVSNEQFF.

V is TRBV28 and J is TRBJ2-1; TRBD2 aligns across 9 bases. Germline V gene lookup returns CDR1 MDHEN and CDR2 SYDVKM. V was clipped by 1 base and J by 4 bases; unmatched bases: 8. This CDR3 has 17 amino acids. CDR3 sequence: CASSLFLGLAGYNEQFF. The CDR3 coding sequence is TGTGCCAGCAGTTTATTTCTGGGGCTAGCGGGGTACAATGAGCAGTTCTTC. The whole variable domain, filled in from reference TRBV28 and TRBJ2-1, reads DVKVTQSSRYLVKRTGEKVFLECVQDMDHENMFWYRQDPGLGLRLIYFSYDVKMKEKGDIPEGYSVSREKKERFSLILESASTNQTSMYLCASSLFLGLAGYNEQFFGPGTRLTVL.

J is TRBJ2-7 and V is TRBV7-9; D not resolved. Per germline, CDR1 SEHNR and CDR2 FQNEAQ (reference sequence). The CDR3 loop spans 13 amino acids. Trimming left V 1 base short and J 3 bases short, with 7 bases between. CDR3 protein: CASSLGEVYEQYF. The CDR3 DNA follows: TGTGCCAGCAGCTTAGGCGAAGTCTACGAGCAGTACTTC.

The CDR3 loop reads CASSDTRNQPQHF. The DNA of the CDR3 is TGTGCCAGCAGTGACACCAGGAATCAGCCCCAGCATTTT. The chain is built from TRBV6-5 and TRBJ1-5; unclear D gene. The germline V gene has CDR1 MNHEY and CDR2 SVGAGI. The CDR3 length is 13 residues. V lost 5 bases and J 4 bases, leaving 9 bases between the germline ends.

V usage is TRBV27 and J usage is TRBJ1-2; 7 bases fit TRBD1. V gave up 3 bases and J gave up 3 bases; unmatched junction bases: 4. The CDR3 has 14 residues. Germline CDR1 reads MNHEY; CDR2 reads SMNVEV (reference sequence). This CDR3 reads CASSFDRAHYGYTF. The CDR3 DNA reads as TGTGCCAGCAGTTTTGACAGGGCCCACTATGGCTACACCTTC.

V gene TRBV10-1 combines with J gene TRBJ1-5; unclear D gene. V lost 3 bases, J lost 3 bases, and 9 bases lay in between. CDR3 size: 14 residues. From germline, CDR1 is WNHNN and CDR2 SYGVQD (reference sequence). The CDR3, as DNA: TGCGCCAGCAGTGAAGCGGGGTTCAATCAGCCCCAGCATTTT. Protein product: CASSEAGFNQPQHF.

J is TRBJ2-1 and V is TRBV7-3; D gene uncertain. V lost 4 bases to trimming and J lost 3 bases, with 10 bases between them. The V gene's germline CDR1 is SGHTA and CDR2 FQGTGA. This CDR3 region has 14 residues. The CDR3 sequence is CASSSDKSYNEQFF. CDR3 DNA sequence: TGTGCCAGCAGCTCCGACAAGAGCTACAATGAGCAGTTCTTC.

The chain joins TRBV27 to TRBJ1-6, with TRBD1 as a possible D gene (5 bases). The ends were cut back, 5 bases at V and 10 bases at J, with 9 bases in the middle. This CDR3 spans 12 amino acids. Per the germline V gene, CDR1 is MNHEY and CDR2 is SMNVEV (reference sequence). CDR3 residues: CASSAGFSPLHF. In DNA form, the CDR3 reads TGTGCCAGCAGTGCAGGGTTCTCACCCCTCCACTTT.

The J gene is TRBJ2-5, the V gene TRBV7-9, with a possible D match to TRBD2 (6 bases). Germline V gene sequence: CDR1 SEHNR, CDR2 FQNEAQ (reference sequence). Between the trimmed V and J ends, which lost 5 bases and 5 bases, there was a span of 12 bases. The CDR3 runs to 13 residues. CDR3: CASSTTGGETQYF. Written as DNA, the CDR3 is TGTGCCAGCAGCACAACTGGAGGGGAGACCCAGTACTTC. The entire variable domain, with the rest obtained from reference TRBV7-9 and TRBJ2-5, is as follows: DTGVSQNPRHKITKRGQNVTFRCDPISEHNRLYWYRQTLGQGPEFLTYFQNEAQLEKSRLLSDRFSAERPKGSFSTLEIQRTEQGDSAMYLCASSTTGGETQYFGPGTRLLVL.

This chain uses TRBV6-5 with TRBJ1-1; maybe TRBD1 (6 bases). Germline V lookup: CDR1 MNHEY, CDR2 SVGAGI. This CDR3 region has 14 residues. Trimming pared 3 bases from V and 4 bases from J, leaving 12 bases between. The CDR3 spells CASSYSQGSTEAFF. CDR3 sequence (DNA): TGTGCCAGCAGTTATTCGCAGGGGTCCACTGAAGCTTTCTTT.

The chain uses TRBV7-9 and TRBJ1-2; D gene uncertain. V dropped 0 bases and J dropped 3 bases, with 14 bases sitting between them. The CDR3 covers 16 residues. Germline CDR1 and CDR2: SEHNR and FQNEAQ (reference sequence). DNA for the CDR3: TGTGCCAGCAGCTTAGCGATGAGGCGGGATCACTATGGCTACACCTTC. Amino acids: CASSLAMRRDHYGYTF.

The V gene is TRBV6-1, the J gene TRBJ1-6; 9 bases agree with TRBD1. Unmatched junction bases numbered 3, after V lost 4 bases and J lost 5 bases. Germline V gives CDR1 MNHNS, CDR2 SASEGT. CDR3 length equals 15 residues. CDR3 sequence: CASSVRDRDNSPLHF. CDR3 sequence (DNA): TGTGCCAGCAGTGTCCGGGACAGGGATAATTCACCCCTCCACTTT.

The chain employs TRBV4-3 and TRBJ2-1; D is possibly TRBD1 (6 bases). Germline V CDR1 and CDR2: LGHNA, YSLEER. V was pared by 4 bases and J by 4 bases, with 11 bases between. The CDR3 extends over 14 amino acids. The CDR3: CASSPGQYYNEQFF. The CDR3 nucleotides are TGCGCCAGCAGCCCAGGACAGTATTACAATGAGCAGTTCTTC.

The chain employs TRBV27 and TRBJ2-6; D perhaps matches TRBD1 (6 bases). The length of the CDR3 is 15 residues. The ends were cut back, 5 bases at V and 2 bases at J, with 10 bases in the middle. CDR1 is MNHEY, CDR2 SMNVEV, per germline (reference sequence). The CDR3 bases are TGTGCCAGCAGTGAACACAGGGCTGGGGCCAACGTCCTGACTTTC. Its protein is CASSEHRAGANVLTF.

The V gene is TRBV2, the J gene TRBJ1-1; D ambiguous. CDR1 SNHLY and CDR2 FYNNEI come from the germline V gene. This CDR3 is 11 amino acids long. V was pared by 4 bases and J by 8 bases, with 8 bases between. The chain's CDR3 is CASSAPREAFF. The CDR3 nucleotides are TGTGCCAGCAGTGCCCCCAGGGAAGCTTTCTTT.

This clone was detected a few times. DNA for the CDR3: TGTGCCAGCAGCACTAGCGGGGGCAATGAGCAGTTCTTC. Protein: CASSTSGGNEQFF. The chain links TRBV7-3 to TRBJ2-1, with 11 bases lining up with TRBD2. CDR1 and CDR2 (germline): SGHTA, FQGTGA. This CDR3 contains 13 residues. V shed 5 bases, J shed 6 bases, and the junction held 0 bases outside the gene matches. Full variable domain (rest looked up from reference TRBV7-3 and TRBJ2-1): GAGVSQTPSNKVTEKGKYVELRCDPISGHTALYWYRQSLGQGPEFLIYFQGTGAADDSGLPNDRFFAVRPEGSVSTLKIQRTERGDSAVYLCASSTSGGNEQFFGPGTRLTVL.

The rearrangement uses TRBV7-9 and TRBJ2-5, with 10 bases lining up with TRBD1. The CDR3 loop spans 15 amino acids. Losses at the gene ends were 4 bases for V and 5 bases for J; bases not matched to a gene: 7. CDR1 is SEHNR, CDR2 FQNEAQ, per germline (reference sequence). CDR3 DNA sequence: TGTGCCAGCAGCTCGATAACGGGACAGGGGGAGACCCAGTACTTC. Encoded protein: CASSSITGQGETQYF.

The chain links TRBV28 to TRBJ1-2, with D possibly TRBD1 on 6 matching bases. CDR3 length: 13 amino acids. Deletions cut 6 bases from V and 4 bases from J, with 12 bases between. The germline V gene encodes CDR1 MDHEN and CDR2 SYDVKM. CDR3 sequence reads: CASRKTGIYGYTF. In nucleotides, the CDR3 is TGTGCCAGCAGAAAAACAGGGATCTATGGCTACACCTTC.

With respect to this clone: At the DNA level, this CDR3 is encoded by other sequences in the same sample as well. The chain employs TRBV30 and TRBJ2-1; D possibly corresponds to TRBD2 (5 bases). The V end lost 3 bases, the J end lost 2 bases, and 8 bases lay between the germline ends. This CDR3 contains 13 residues. Germline assignment: CDR1 GTSNPN and CDR2 SVGIG (reference sequence). CDR3 amino acids: CAWSEGPYNEQFF. DNA of the CDR3: TGTGCCTGGAGCGAGGGTCCCTACAATGAGCAGTTCTTC.

The rearrangement joins TRBV21-1 to TRBJ2-1; the table's D call TRBD2 went unverified against the DNA. TRBV21-1 is given as a pseudogene. This CDR3 has 16 residues. This CDR3 reads CASSNSPGLAGNEQFF. In DNA, the CDR3 is TGTGCCAGCAGCAATTCTCCGGGACTAGCGGGGAATGAGCAGTTCTTC.

V and J are TRBV7-9 and TRBJ2-3; D unresolved. Trimming pared 2 bases from V and 4 bases from J, leaving 13 bases between. CDR1 is SEHNR, CDR2 FQNEAQ, per germline (reference sequence). This CDR3 is 15 amino acids long. The CDR3 region has the DNA TGTGCCAGCAGCTTATTCGGTAGTTTGGCAGATACGCAGTATTTT. This translates into CASSLFGSLADTQYF.